The rows below give T cell receptor beta chains drawn from one sample of a study of cytomegalovirus exposure and HLA in healthy donors. Using immunoSEQ multiplex PCR, the repertoire was profiled, and TCRdb retains in-frame clones only, with some absent. The profile shows about 110,000 clones, roughly nine tenths of them singletons. The sample was PBMCs. Receptors were obtained from a woman aged 18-30 years in good health and CMV-seronegative. The CDR3 runs from the conserved cysteine through the conserved F or W. D genes are given only for firm matches. Where a row states a size, it is once, few, many or the class of an expanded clone; other rows omit it.

size,D,V,J,DNA,CDR3
once,.,TRBV9,TRBJ2-3,TGTGCCAGCAGCGGAGGCGGAGGCTTGGGAGATACGCAGTATTTT,CASSGGGGLGDTQYF
.,.,TRBV2,TRBJ1-6,TGTGCCAGCATCCAGGGTTCTGGGTCCTATAATTCACCCCTCCACTTT,CASIQGSGSYNSPLHF
.,.,TRBV6-6,TRBJ2-7,TGTGCCAGCAGTTGGGTAGGGGCATACGAGCAGTACTTC,CASSWVGAYEQYF
.,.,TRBV28,TRBJ1-1,TGTGCCAGCAGTTTAGGCACAGGCCAAATGAACACTGAAGCTTTCTTT,CASSLGTGQMNTEAFF
.,TRBD1,TRBV13,TRBJ2-5,TGTGCCAGCAGCCCTGGGACAGTGCGACAAGAGACCCAGTACTTC,CASSPGTVRQETQYF
.,TRBD1,TRBV7-9,TRBJ2-7,TGTGCCAGCAGCCCCCGGGACAGGGGTTCCTACGAGCAGTACTTC,CASSPRDRGSYEQYF
.,.,TRBV19,TRBJ1-1,TGTGCCAGTAGTAATGAAGCGGGAATGAACACTGAAGCTTTCTTT,CASSNEAGMNTEAFF
.,TRBD2,TRBV9,TRBJ2-1,TGTGCCAGCAGCGGCTTCGCGGGACTATCTCAGCGGTTCAGCTCCTACAATGAGCAGTTCTTC,CASSGFAGLSQRFSSYNEQFF
few,TRBD1,TRBV18,TRBJ1-2,TGTGCCAGCTCACCAGGACAGGGTCCCGGATATGGCTACACCTTC,CASSPGQGPGYGYTF
once,.,TRBV7-8,TRBJ1-5,TGTGCCAGCAGCTTTCCGTCATCGGGGTCCCATCAGCCCCAGCATTTT,CASSFPSSGSHQPQHF
.,.,TRBV5-1,TRBJ2-3,TGCGCCAGCAGCCCCCTTGGGCCCCGGGGTTTTGAAGATACGCAGTATTTT,CASSPLGPRGFEDTQYF
.,.,TRBV7-2,TRBJ1-5,TGTGCCAGCAGCTTAGACATTAGCAATCAGCCCCAGCATTTT,CASSLDISNQPQHF
.,.,TRBV5-1,TRBJ1-1,TGCGCCAGCAGCTTGGCCGGCAGCGAGAACACTGAAGCTTTCTTT,CASSLAGSENTEAFF
.,.,TRBV6-5,TRBJ2-3,TGTGCCAGCAGACGGGTAGATACGCAGTATTTT,CASRRVDTQYF
once,TRBD2,TRBV30,TRBJ2-7,TGTGCCTGGATTCCTAGCGGGAGTACCTACGAGCAGTACTTC,CAWIPSGSTYEQYF
.,TRBD1,TRBV5-8,TRBJ2-3,TGTGCCAGCAGCCCGACAGGGGCGGCAGATACGCAGTATTTT,CASSPTGAADTQYF
.,.,TRBV7-9,TRBJ1-4,TGTGCCAGCAGCCCCAGTAAGGCAGGGGAAAAACTGTTTTTT,CASSPSKAGEKLFF
few,.,TRBV7-8,TRBJ1-1,TGTGCCAGCAGCTGGAGTGAGACAGGCAACACTGAAGCTTTCTTT,CASSWSETGNTEAFF
.,TRBD2,TRBV7-2,TRBJ2-7,TGTGCCAGCAGCCAATCCGGGACTAGCGCCTACGAGCAGTACTTC,CASSQSGTSAYEQYF
.,.,TRBV6-5,TRBJ2-5,TGTGCCAGCAGTCCTCAGCCGGAGGAGACCCAGTACTTC,CASSPQPEETQYF
few,TRBD1,TRBV7-9,TRBJ2-2,TGTGCCAGCAGACCACAGGGGCCTTTTGCCGGGGAGCTGTTTTTT,CASRPQGPFAGELFF
once,.,TRBV6-1,TRBJ1-2,TGTGCCAGCAGTGAACTTAACCGGTTCTACACCTTC,CASSELNRFYTF
.,TRBD2,TRBV5-6,TRBJ2-3,TGTGCCAGCACCTCTGGACTAGCGGGACCCGTTCGCGGCGCAGATACGCAGTATTTT,CASTSGLAGPVRGADTQYF
.,TRBD1,TRBV10-2,TRBJ2-7,TGCGCCAGCAGTGCTACCGGGACAGGGGGTTTGTACGAGCAGTACTTC,CASSATGTGGLYEQYF
.,.,TRBV20-1,TRBJ1-2,TGCAGTGCTAGAGACGGCTATGGCTACACCTTC,CSARDGYGYTF
.,.,TRBV6-5,TRBJ2-7,TGTGCCAGCAGGTCTACGCAGTACTTC,CASRSTQYF
.,.,TRBV19,TRBJ1-5,TGTGCCAGCCGACTGGGACTTTATAGCAATCAGCCCCAGCATTTT,CASRLGLYSNQPQHF
.,.,TRBV9,TRBJ2-7,TGTGCCAGCAGCGCCGCGGGGGCTGGTTTCTACGAGCAGTACTTC,CASSAAGAGFYEQYF
.,.,TRBV7-3,TRBJ2-2,TGTGCCAGCAGCCCCCGGGTGGGAGCGAACACCGGGGAGCTGTTTTTT,CASSPRVGANTGELFF
.,TRBD2,TRBV9,TRBJ2-7,TGTGCCAGCAGCGTAGGTAGCGGGGGATTATCCTACGAGCAGTACTTC,CASSVGSGGLSYEQYF
.,TRBD2,TRBV11-2,TRBJ2-1,TGTGCCAGCAGCTTGGCTAGCGGCAATGAGCAGTTCTTC,CASSLASGNEQFF
.,.,TRBV7-6,TRBJ2-7,TGTGCCAGCAGCTTACGAGCGGCTTCCTACGAGCAGTACTTC,CASSLRAASYEQYF
.,.,TRBV7-3,TRBJ2-5,TGTGCCAGCAGCTTAACTGGACTATCCCAAGAGACCCAGTACTTC,CASSLTGLSQETQYF
few,TRBD1,TRBV5-8,TRBJ1-5,TGTGCCAGCAGGGACAGGGCTCAGCCCCAGCATTTT,CASRDRAQPQHF
.,TRBD1,TRBV5-6,TRBJ2-1,TGTGCCAGCAGCTTGGGAGGGACAGGGCGGAATGAGCAGTTCTTC,CASSLGGTGRNEQFF
.,TRBD1,TRBV30,TRBJ2-1,TGTGCCTTGGTTGTACAGGGGGCGAACAATGAGCAGTTCTTC,CALVVQGANNEQFF
.,TRBD1,TRBV27,TRBJ1-1,TGTGCCAGCAGTCTCAACCCCCCGGGACAGGGCTTTCCAATGAACACTGAAGCTTTCTTT,CASSLNPPGQGFPMNTEAFF
.,TRBD1,TRBV25-1,TRBJ1-1,TGTGCCAGCAGTGGATGGACAGGGGTCCGCGAAGCTTTCTTT,CASSGWTGVREAFF
.,.,TRBV6-6,TRBJ1-2,TGTGCCAGCAGTTTATTATATGGCTACACCTTC,CASSLLYGYTF
.,.,TRBV5-1,TRBJ1-1,TGCGCCAGCAGCTTGGCCGAGATCGGGGTGGAAGCTTTCTTT,CASSLAEIGVEAFF
.,.,TRBV7-2,TRBJ1-6,TGTGCCAGCAGCCCGAGGACACACCAGACCCTCCACTTT,CASSPRTHQTLHF
.,.,TRBV6-5,TRBJ1-2,TGTGCCAGCGGGGCCTCGACACCCCCAACGGGCTACACCTTC,CASGASTPPTGYTF
.,.,TRBV18,TRBJ1-1,TGTGCCAGCTCATTCCGGACAGTCTACACTGAAGCTTTCTTT,CASSFRTVYTEAFF
many,TRBD1,TRBV27,TRBJ2-7,TGTGCCAGCAGTCCGGTGCCGGGACAGGGGGCTGACGAGCAGTACTTC,CASSPVPGQGADEQYF
.,TRBD1,TRBV27,TRBJ2-7,TGTGCCAGCAGTCTCCGGGACAGAAGGTACGAGCAGTACTTC,CASSLRDRRYEQYF
.,TRBD1,TRBV6-1,TRBJ2-3,TGTGCCAGCAGCGCCCCCGGGACAGGGATCAATACGCAGTATTTT,CASSAPGTGINTQYF
.,TRBD1,TRBV15,TRBJ2-7,TGTGCCACCATCTCGGGACAGGGCCCAGGACACGAGCAGTACTTC,CATISGQGPGHEQYF
once,.,TRBV7-3,TRBJ2-1,TGTGCCAGCAGCTTAGGGTCACAGGGTGACGAGCAGTTCTTC,CASSLGSQGDEQFF
few,TRBD1,TRBV2,TRBJ1-1,TGTGCCAGCAGTACCCCGGACAGGGGGAATGAAGCTTTCTTT,CASSTPDRGNEAFF